Listed below are T cell receptor beta chains from one sample, sequenced in a study of T cells after yellow fever vaccination. TCRdb called the 5' RACE reads again in MiXCR, with one record for every CDR3 protein. The data contain roughly 330,000 distinct CDR3 sequences, roughly 4.3% of them seen just once; the ten biggest clones take up less than 25%. The sequences come from PBMCs, collected 5 days after the yellow fever booster vaccination. Receptors were obtained from a man younger than 35 who received the YFV17D yellow fever vaccine. Both conserved end residues are part of each CDR3. A D gene is named only where the DNA matches it firmly. Clone size is stated in some rows and not others, as once, few, many or a class when expanded.

J: TRBJ1-5
D: TRBD1
V: TRBV6-6
size: few
DNA: TGTGCCAGCAGACCTCTCGACAGGGGGCTCAATCAGCCCCAGCATTTT
CDR3: CASRPLDRGLNQPQHF

J: TRBJ2-7
D: -
V: TRBV27
size: many
DNA: TGTGCCAGCAGTCCCACCGGGAGTCACGAGCAGTACTTC
CDR3: CASSPTGSHEQYF

J: TRBJ1-4
D: -
V: TRBV29-1
size: few
DNA: TGCAGCGTTGAAGAATTGGGAGAAAAACTGTTTTTT
CDR3: CSVEELGEKLFF

J: TRBJ1-6
D: -
V: TRBV2
size: few
DNA: TGTGCCAGCGAGGGGGGGAGAGCACCCCTCCACTTT
CDR3: CASEGGRAPLHF

J: TRBJ2-1
D: -
V: TRBV7-9
size: -
DNA: TGTGCCAGCAGCTTATTAGTAGCTGAGCAGTTCTTC
CDR3: CASSLLVAEQFF

J: TRBJ2-1
D: TRBD1
V: TRBV9
size: many
DNA: TGTGCCAGCAGCGCCACGGGACAGTCCTACAATGAGCAGTTCTTC
CDR3: CASSATGQSYNEQFF

J: TRBJ1-2
D: TRBD1
V: TRBV7-9
size: -
DNA: TGTGCCAGCAGCTTAGAGAGGACAGGGGATAACTATGGCTACACCTTC
CDR3: CASSLERTGDNYGYTF

J: TRBJ1-5
D: -
V: TRBV28
size: -
DNA: TGTGCCAGCAGTTTAACGCATTGGGCAGGTCCCAATCAGCCCCAGCATTTT
CDR3: CASSLTHWAGPNQPQHF

J: TRBJ2-4
D: -
V: TRBV5-4
size: -
DNA: TGTGCCAGCAGCTTGAAGGACAGTACTAACATTCAGTACTTC
CDR3: CASSLKDSTNIQYF

J: TRBJ1-2
D: TRBD1
V: TRBV6-2/TRBV6-3
size: -
DNA: TGTGCCAGCGGAGCCCACCGGGACAGGGGTTATGGCTACACCTTC
CDR3: CASGAHRDRGYGYTF

J: TRBJ2-4
D: -
V: TRBV20-1
size: few
DNA: TGCAGTGCTCGGACACAACTAGCCAAAAACATTCAGTACTTC
CDR3: CSARTQLAKNIQYF

J: TRBJ2-1
D: -
V: TRBV4-1
size: few
DNA: TGCGCCAGCAGATCCTACGGGGAGAACAATGAGCAGTTCTTC
CDR3: CASRSYGENNEQFF

J: TRBJ1-5
D: -
V: TRBV5-6
size: many
DNA: TGTGCCAGCAGCTTGGCCGCGGGAACACCCAATCAGCCCCAGCATTTT
CDR3: CASSLAAGTPNQPQHF

J: TRBJ2-3
D: TRBD2
V: TRBV5-1
size: few
DNA: TGCGCCAGCAGCTTTAGCGGGGCCACAGATACGCAGTATTTT
CDR3: CASSFSGATDTQYF

J: TRBJ2-3
D: -
V: TRBV5-4
size: many
DNA: TGTGCCAGCAGCTTGGTGGAGGATACGCAGTATTTT
CDR3: CASSLVEDTQYF

J: TRBJ1-5
D: -
V: TRBV20-1
size: few
DNA: TGCAGTGCTAGATGGCCGGGACGGACAAATCAGCCCCAGCATTTT
CDR3: CSARWPGRTNQPQHF

J: TRBJ1-2
D: -
V: TRBV5-4
size: few
DNA: TGTGCCAGCTCAGCCGGGGGCTCTGGCTACACCTTC
CDR3: CASSAGGSGYTF

J: TRBJ2-5
D: -
V: TRBV5-1
size: many
DNA: TGCGCCAGCAGCTTGGATCTGACAGGCGTTGAGACCCAGTACTTC
CDR3: CASSLDLTGVETQYF

J: TRBJ1-5
D: -
V: TRBV28
size: many
DNA: TGTGCCAGCAGTGGGCAGTACAATCAGCCCCAGCATTTT
CDR3: CASSGQYNQPQHF

J: TRBJ2-5
D: TRBD2
V: TRBV7-6
size: -
DNA: TGTGCCAGCAGCTTAGGGGAGGGCGGGACCCAGTACTTC
CDR3: CASSLGEGGTQYF

J: TRBJ2-7
D: -
V: TRBV29-1
size: few
DNA: TGCAGCGTTGAGCGTTCCTACGAGCAGTACTTC
CDR3: CSVERSYEQYF

J: TRBJ1-2
D: -
V: TRBV9
size: many
DNA: TGTGCCAGCAGCGCATCTACATCTGACTATGGCTACACCTTC
CDR3: CASSASTSDYGYTF

J: TRBJ1-5
D: -
V: TRBV15
size: -
DNA: TGTGCCACCAGCAGGGGGGGGGCAGGTCAGCCCCAGCATTTT
CDR3: CATSRGGAGQPQHF